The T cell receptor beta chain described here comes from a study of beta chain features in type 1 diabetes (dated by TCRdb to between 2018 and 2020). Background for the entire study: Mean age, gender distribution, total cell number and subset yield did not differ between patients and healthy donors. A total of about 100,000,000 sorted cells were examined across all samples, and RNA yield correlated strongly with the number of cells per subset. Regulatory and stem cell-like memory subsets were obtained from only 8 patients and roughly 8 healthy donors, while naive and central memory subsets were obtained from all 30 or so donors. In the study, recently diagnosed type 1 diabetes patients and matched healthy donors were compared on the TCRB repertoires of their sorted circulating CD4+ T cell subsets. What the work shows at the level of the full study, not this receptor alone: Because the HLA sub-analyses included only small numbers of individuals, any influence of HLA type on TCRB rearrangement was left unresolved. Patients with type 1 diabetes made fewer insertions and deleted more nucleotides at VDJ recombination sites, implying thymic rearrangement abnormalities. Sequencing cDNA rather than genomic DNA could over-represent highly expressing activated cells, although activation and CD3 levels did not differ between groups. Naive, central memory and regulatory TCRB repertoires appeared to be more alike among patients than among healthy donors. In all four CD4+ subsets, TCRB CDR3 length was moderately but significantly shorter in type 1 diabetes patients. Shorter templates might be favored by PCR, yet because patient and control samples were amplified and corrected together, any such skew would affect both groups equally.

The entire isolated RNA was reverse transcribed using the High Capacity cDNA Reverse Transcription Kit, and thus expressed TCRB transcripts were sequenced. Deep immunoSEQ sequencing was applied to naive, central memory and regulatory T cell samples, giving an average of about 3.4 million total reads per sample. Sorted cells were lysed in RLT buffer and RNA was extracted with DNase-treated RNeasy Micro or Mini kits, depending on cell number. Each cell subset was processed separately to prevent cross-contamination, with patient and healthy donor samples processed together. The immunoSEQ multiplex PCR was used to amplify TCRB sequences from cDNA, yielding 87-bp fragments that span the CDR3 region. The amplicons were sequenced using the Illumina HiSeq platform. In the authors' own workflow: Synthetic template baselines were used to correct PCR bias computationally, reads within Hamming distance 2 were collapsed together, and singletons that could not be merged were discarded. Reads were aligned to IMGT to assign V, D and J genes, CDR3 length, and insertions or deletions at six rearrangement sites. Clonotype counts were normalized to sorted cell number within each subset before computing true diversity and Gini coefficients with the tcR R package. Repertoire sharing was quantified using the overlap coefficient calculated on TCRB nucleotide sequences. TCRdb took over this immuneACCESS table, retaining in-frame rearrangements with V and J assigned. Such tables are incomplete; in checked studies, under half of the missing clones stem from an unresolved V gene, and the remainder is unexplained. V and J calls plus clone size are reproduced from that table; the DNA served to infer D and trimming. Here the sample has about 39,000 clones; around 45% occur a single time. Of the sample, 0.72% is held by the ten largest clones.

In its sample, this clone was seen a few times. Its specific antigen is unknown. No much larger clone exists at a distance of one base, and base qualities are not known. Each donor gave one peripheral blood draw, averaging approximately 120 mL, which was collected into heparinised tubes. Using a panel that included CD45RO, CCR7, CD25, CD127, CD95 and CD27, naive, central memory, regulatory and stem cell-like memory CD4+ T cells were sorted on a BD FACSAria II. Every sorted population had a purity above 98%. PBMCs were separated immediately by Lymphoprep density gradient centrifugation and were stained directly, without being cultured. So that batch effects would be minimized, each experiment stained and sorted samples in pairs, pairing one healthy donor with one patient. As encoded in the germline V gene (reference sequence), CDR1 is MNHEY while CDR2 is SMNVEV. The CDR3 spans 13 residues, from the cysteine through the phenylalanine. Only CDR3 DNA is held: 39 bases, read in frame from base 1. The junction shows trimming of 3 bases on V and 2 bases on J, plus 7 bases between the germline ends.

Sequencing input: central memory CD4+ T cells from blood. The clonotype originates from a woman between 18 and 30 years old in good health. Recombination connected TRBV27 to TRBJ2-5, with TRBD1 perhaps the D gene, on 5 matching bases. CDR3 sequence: CASSLTAQETQYF. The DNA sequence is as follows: TGTGCCAGCAGTTTGACAGCTCAAGAGACCCAGTACTTC.